There are a few counts of the clone carrying this T cell receptor beta chain. No antigen is known for it. Specified time point: week 35, safety follow-up. Every single dose of the vaccine, 300 ug of mutant IDH1 20-mer peptide, came with topical imiquimod. The CDR3 consists of 11 residues. Germline assignment: CDR1 SGDLS and CDR2 YYNGEE. V was shortened by 8 bases and J by 1 base, with 6 bases between the two germline ends. Only in-frame clones appear in the TCRdb table, and some are missing; sequencing was by immunoSEQ multiplex PCR. Among about 42,000 clones, approximately 80% were seen once, and the ten largest hold 4% to 5.5%. The sample comes from a study of a mutant IDH1 vaccine in newly diagnosed glioma. Study overall: Vaccine administration was initiated 4-6 weeks following radiotherapy alone, or with temozolomide cycles.

Specimen: PBMCs, collected from a glioma patient whose treatment included an IDH1 peptide vaccine. This clonotype was obtained from a woman aged 45-59 years with glioma. V and J are TRBV9 and TRBJ1-1; no firm D call. The CDR3 coding sequence is TGTGCCAGTGGGGAGAACACTGAAGCTTTCTTT. This codes for CASGENTEAFF.